The present T cell receptor (beta chain) was sequenced within a study of cytomegalovirus exposure and HLA in healthy donors. The CDR3 sequence is 13 residues long. Trimming took off 3 bases at V and 5 bases at J, with 8 bases between the two ends. From germline, CDR1 is MNHEY and CDR2 SMNVEV (reference sequence). The study, taken as a whole, reports: Cytomegalovirus status, reportedly, was diagnosed with high specificity and sensitivity by the classifier.

This PCR relied on a set of 60 Vbeta primers and 13 Jbeta primers. Clones were sequenced by immunoSEQ multiplex PCR, and TCRdb holds only the in-frame ones, with some missing. Found here are about 77,000 clones, nearly 80% of them singletons; the top ten hold approximately 4.5%. Notes on this clone: The antigen is unknown.

The V call is TRBV27, the J call TRBJ1-5; D is perhaps TRBD1 (5 bases). The origin of this receptor is a man between 35 and 55 years old in good health and CMV-seronegative. The sample consisted of PBMCs. In DNA, the CDR3 is TGTGCCAGCAGTTTCGGGGGGGATCAGCCCCAGCATTTT. Translation gives CASSFGGDQPQHF.